The T cell receptor (beta chain) under discussion was sequenced for a study of T cell repertoires in cytomegalovirus infection (dated by TCRdb to about 2019). Broadly, across the study: The peptide stimulations were aimed at well-studied HLA-B-restricted epitopes as well as recently identified HLA-C-restricted CMV epitopes, whose presentation resists viral immunomodulation. Donor HLA type was relevant to the analysis, as public TCR beta signatures indicated carriage of CMV infection together with the matching HLA type. Overall results and qualifications from the work: The ex vivo response was dominated by HLA-C-restricted CMV-specific TCR beta clonotypes, and the single most frequent clonotype in two of eight donors was supplied by these HLA-C-restricted clonotypes. Carriers of CMV infection plus the relevant HLA type were discriminated by the cumulative frequency of public TCR beta family members in the study cohort and in an independent roughly 340-donor cohort.

Data came from an Illumina HiSeq 1500. The public reads were reanalyzed by TCRdb: fastp trimming at Q25, MiXCR alignment, in-frame beta chains only. Merged by CDR3 protein, the rows form single entries marked with the most common genes and DNA. A total of 700,000 to 950,000 distinct CDR3 sequences appear in this sample, over 25% of them only once. 9.5% to 15% of the sample is taken by the ten largest. In the paper's terms, the treatment or condition label means: in vitro stimulation with specific CMV peptide epitopes to enrich CMV-specific T cells. Clipping removes 5 bases from V and 0 bases from J, with 10 as the unmatched junction base count. CDR1 and CDR2 are drawn from the germline V gene: SGHTA, FQGNSA. The CDR3, from cysteine to phenylalanine, totals 18 residues. Only the CDR3 part of the read is kept: 54 bases, read in frame from the first base. This clonotype was counted at least ten times. Its antigen has not been determined. One base away there is no much larger clone; base qualities are not given.

The chain is made from TRBV7-2 and TRBJ2-2; TRBD2 agrees with 9 junctional bases. This specimen was cultured CD8+ T cells from PBMCs, taken from culture after CMV antigen stimulation. The clonotype comes from a human donor in good health (CMV status not recorded). Some clones in this sample may be carry-over from other donors' samples. Here is the DNA: TGTGCCAGCAGCGTCCTAGCGGGGTTATACGCGAACACCGGGGAGCTGTTTTTT. It codes for CASSVLAGLYANTGELFF.